This TCR beta chain emerged from a study of blood T cell repertoires in COVID-19 (dated by TCRdb to the early 2020s). Notes on the research overall: Collaborator samples came from the United States, Italy and Spain and covered acute and convalescent phases of COVID-19. The material from the prospective study consisted of cDNA or gDNA derived from T cells, B-cell-depleted T cells, or PBMCs. Deeply sampled blood TCRbeta repertoires from subjects exposed to, actively infected with, or recovered from COVID-19 were included in the dataset. The repertoires were made available in a free public database intended to serve as a resource for research on the immune response to SARS-CoV-2. The samples were drawn from the first 160 participants of the ongoing ImmuneRACE study and from 950 to 1,500 subjects provided by 6 global collaborators. Sample metadata almost always included a de-identified subject ID, COVID-19 status, age in years and sex. Where available, HLA class I and class II types were obtained from metadata supplied by the sample provider rather than from assay-based typing. Here is what the overall study found, with its caveats: How much clinical and demographic metadata was included differed by source and by participant, and the metadata was provided uncurated.

TCRbeta CDR3 regions were amplified from genomic DNA using the immunoSEQ Assay, a bias-controlled multiplex PCR. The authors processed their data as follows. Within the assay, amplification of reference gene primers was used to estimate how many nucleated cells each sample contained. To quantify the absolute abundance of each unique TCRbeta CDR3 rearrangement, sequence reads were collapsed and filtered. For each sample, productive Simpson clonality was calculated as the square root of Simpson's diversity index across productive rearrangements. TCRdb limited this immuneACCESS table to in-frame rearrangements with V and J called. A share of clones is missing; checked studies link under half to unresolved V genes, and the rest is unexplained. V and J calls and clone size are copied from that table; D and trimming were computed from the DNA. This sample is represented by around 280,000 clones; almost 90% of them were singletons. The top ten clonotypes cover 1.5% to 2% of the sample.

Regarding this clone: Its antigen is currently not known. Base quality data are lacking; no much larger clone is found one base away.

Participants in the prospective study were aged roughly 18 to 89 years, lived in some 24 United States geographic areas, and enrolled through a virtual design. In the prospective study, cohorts were assigned on the basis of participant-reported clinical history obtained from a screening survey and a study questionnaire. In the prospective study, mobile phlebotomists collected whole blood, serum and a nasopharyngeal or oropharyngeal swab from each participant. Additional blood draws and questionnaires over an approximately two-month period could optionally be provided by prospective study participants. Blood samples from the prospective study were shipped frozen or at room temperature prior to DNA extraction. V has 7 bases trimmed and J has 1 base trimmed; junction bases matching no gene number 11. Spanning cysteine to phenylalanine, the CDR3 consists of 16 amino acids. Only the CDR3 DNA is retained, 48 bases long and in frame from the first base. Via the germline V gene (reference sequence), CDR1 is GTSNPN and CDR2 SVGIG.

This TCR was recovered from a young woman with acute COVID-19. The sequencing input was PBMCs or T cells enriched from blood (not recorded which). The chain links TRBV30 with TRBJ2-3; the junction holds 10 bases that match TRBD2. Here is the DNA: TGTGCCTACACCTCCCGGACTAGCGGTCGCACAGATACGCAGTATTTT. Its protein product is CAYTSRTSGRTDTQYF. The full variable domain, completed from the reference TRBV30 and TRBJ2-3 proteins outside the CDR3, reads SQTIHQWPATLVQPVGSPLSLECTVEGTSNPNLYWYRQAAGRGLQLLFYSVGIGQISSEVPQNLSASRPQDRQFILSSKKLLLSDSGFYLCAYTSRTSGRTDTQYFGPGTRLTVL.